The 16 T cell receptor beta chains below all came from one sample that was sequenced in a study of blood T cell repertoires in COVID-19. Sequencing was performed with immunoSEQ multiplex PCR; in TCRdb, only in-frame clones are kept and a portion is missing. The sample contains a few hundred thousand clones, roughly 91% of which appear only once. Sequencing input: PBMCs or T cells enriched from blood (not recorded which). The receptor set was obtained from a woman under 40 who had recovered from COVID-19.

The genes are TRBV29-1 and TRBJ2-3, with 10 positions matching TRBD2. J was trimmed by 2 bases and V by 6 bases; bases with no gene match: 2. CDR1 is SQVTM and CDR2 is ANQGSEA in the germline V gene. CDR3 size: 13 residues. The CDR3 DNA follows: TGCAGCGTCAGCGGGAGGGTCACAGATACGCAGTATTTT. Its protein product is CSVSGRVTDTQYF.

V and J are TRBV10-3 and TRBJ1-3; the D gene is possibly TRBD1 (6 bases). Germline V gene sequence: CDR1 ENHRY, CDR2 SYGVKD. Trimming took off 3 bases at V and 0 bases at J, with 9 bases between the two ends. There are 15 residues in the CDR3. The CDR3 here is CAISDRGDSGNTIYF. DNA for the CDR3: TGTGCCATCAGTGACAGGGGAGACTCTGGAAACACCATATATTTT.

This clone was picked up one time. V usage is TRBV30 and J usage is TRBJ1-5, with 9 bases identical to TRBD1. The CDR3 sequence is 13 residues long. Per the germline V gene, CDR1 is GTSNPN and CDR2 is SVGIG (reference sequence). Trimming at V came to 1 base and at J to 9 bases, leaving 4 bases not matched to a gene. The CDR3 sequence: CAWSGADRGPQHF. The CDR3 bases are TGTGCCTGGAGTGGGGCGGACAGGGGGCCCCAGCATTTT.

The rearrangement joins TRBV5-1 to TRBJ2-7; 9 positions match TRBD1. This CDR3 spans 15 amino acids. With 4 bases clipped from V and 4 bases from J, the junction kept 9 bases outside the gene matches. CDR1 and CDR2 (germline): SGHRS, YFSETQ. The CDR3 nucleotides read TGCGCCAGCAGCACCCGGGACAGGGTAGGGTACGAGCAGTACTTC. It specifies CASSTRDRVGYEQYF. Using reference TRBV5-1 and TRBJ2-7 for the parts outside the CDR3, the full variable domain is KAGVTQTPRYLIKTRGQQVTLSCSPISGHRSVSWYQQTPGQGLQFLFEYFSETQRNKGNFPGRFSGRQFSNSRSEMNVSTLELGDSALYLCASSTRDRVGYEQYFGPGTRLTVT.

This clone was seen only a few times. The chain has TRBV6-5 and TRBJ2-3, with 7 bases aligning to TRBD1. Germline lookup yields CDR1 MNHEY and CDR2 SVGAGI. V lost 7 bases, J lost 5 bases, and 12 bases stayed unmatched. This CDR3 is built from 15 residues. CDR3 amino acids: CASTPGTVFVDTQYF. In nucleotides, the CDR3 is TGTGCCAGCACCCCCGGGACAGTGTTTGTAGATACGCAGTATTTT.

This rearrangement joins TRBV6-5 to TRBJ1-5; 7 bases align to TRBD1. The CDR3 is 13 amino acids. Germline trimming cut 6 bases from V and 7 bases from J; bases unmatched to any gene: 6. Germline assignment: CDR1 MNHEY and CDR2 SVGAGI. CDR3 sequence: CASSRQGAQPQHF. CDR3 bases: TGTGCCAGCAGCCGACAGGGTGCCCAGCCCCAGCATTTT.

The chain is built from TRBV29-1 and TRBJ2-1; the match to TRBD2 covers 12 bases. Germline CDR1 reads SQVTM; CDR2 reads ANQGSEA. With 4 bases clipped from V and 9 bases from J, the junction kept 10 bases outside the gene matches. The CDR3 is 15 residues long. The DNA of the CDR3 is TGCAGCGTTGGGCTAGCGGGAGGGATTCTTGGTGAGCAGTTCTTC. It specifies CSVGLAGGILGEQFF.

The genes are TRBV5-1 and TRBJ2-1, with 9 positions matching TRBD1. Germline CDR1 SGHRS, CDR2 YFSETQ. Losses at the gene ends were 0 bases for V and 9 bases for J; bases not matched to a gene: 7. This CDR3 has 15 amino acids. The CDR3 spells CASSLDRGHMGEQFF. CDR3 DNA sequence: TGCGCCAGCAGCTTGGACAGGGGGCATATGGGTGAGCAGTTCTTC.

This clone has a single count. The chain combines TRBV11-2 with TRBJ1-3, with D uncertain. The CDR3 length is 13 residues. The germline V gene has CDR1 SGHAT and CDR2 FQNNGV. V dropped 3 bases and J dropped 2 bases, with 5 bases sitting between them. The DNA for the CDR3 is TGTGCCAGCAGCTTTCGGGCTGGAAACACCATATATTTT. This translates into CASSFRAGNTIYF.

This chain connects TRBV7-9 to TRBJ2-1, with D tentatively TRBD2 (6 bases). Germline CDR1 and CDR2: SEHNR and FQNEAQ (reference sequence). V was shortened by 2 bases and J by 7 bases, with 12 bases between the two germline ends. The CDR3 runs to 14 residues. The CDR3 DNA reads as TGTGCCAGCAGCTTAACGGCGAGCGGGAATGAGCAGTTCTTC. Amino acids: CASSLTASGNEQFF.

The chain links TRBV7-6 to TRBJ1-1; possibly TRBD1 for D (5 bases). This CDR3 contains 15 residues. V dropped 2 bases and J dropped 4 bases, with 14 bases sitting between them. The V gene's germline CDR1 is SGHVS and CDR2 FNYEAQ. CDR3 nucleotides: TGTGCCAGCAGCTTACCGGCCGGGGGAGGCACTGAAGCTTTCTTT. This translates into CASSLPAGGGTEAFF.

This chain connects TRBV5-1 to TRBJ1-4, with 7 bases matching TRBD1. Germline V gene sequence: CDR1 SGHRS, CDR2 YFSETQ. V gave up 4 bases and J gave up 8 bases; unmatched junction bases: 8. The CDR3 totals 14 residues. The CDR3 region has the DNA TGCGCCAGCAGCCAAGGGGGCGCGGGAGAAAAACTGTTTTTT. Protein sequence: CASSQGGAGEKLFF.

The chain carries TRBV7-9 and TRBJ1-1; D unclear. Trimming removed 0 bases from V and 2 bases from J, with 10 bases in between. This CDR3 has 15 residues. Looked up from germline, CDR1 is SEHNR and CDR2 is FQNEAQ (reference sequence). DNA of the CDR3: TGTGCCAGCAGCTTAGCAAATCCGGTTAACACTGAAGCTTTCTTT. It is translated as CASSLANPVNTEAFF.

The V gene is TRBV12-2, the J gene TRBJ1-1. TRBV12-2 is a recognized pseudogene. This CDR3 has 17 residues. The CDR3 spells CASRPVGGDPTTTEAFF. The CDR3 DNA follows: TGTGCAAGTCGCCCGGTTGGAGGGGACCCGACGACCACTGAAGCTTTCTTT.

This chain uses TRBV5-8 with TRBJ1-4, with 7 bases that match TRBD1. With 2 bases clipped from V and 0 bases from J, the junction kept 1 base outside the gene matches. The CDR3 runs 15 residues. Germline-derived CDR1 and CDR2 are SGHTS and YDEGEE. CDR3 in amino acids: CASSFGQATNEKLFF. DNA of the CDR3: TGTGCCAGCAGCTTTGGACAGGCAACTAATGAAAAACTGTTTTTT.

The V and J genes are TRBV29-1 and TRBJ2-7, with D possibly being TRBD2 (6 bases). V lost 6 bases to trimming and J lost 0 bases, with 15 bases between them. Germline CDR1 SQVTM, CDR2 ANQGSEA. The CDR3 is made up of 14 amino acids. In DNA, the CDR3 is TGCAGCGTCTGGCCGGGGGAGAGCTCCTACGAGCAGTACTTC. Translated, it gives CSVWPGESSYEQYF.